These 27 T cell receptor beta chains were sequenced from one sample in a study of T-cell memory formation after mild COVID-19. TCRdb reprocessed the 5' RACE reads via MiXCR and lists one record per CDR3 protein. The data show 400,000 to 550,000 distinct CDR3 sequences, around 27% seen once. Sequenced sample: PBMCs or a T cell subset sorted from them (not recorded which). The receptors were gathered from an adult woman who had mild COVID-19 (a few samples of this study predate the infection). Cell type and time point are not known.

This clonotype was detected a few times. The gene calls are TRBV14 and TRBJ2-1, with 7 nucleotides matching TRBD1. CDR1 is SGHDN, CDR2 FVKESK, per germline. The ends lost 5 bases at V and 4 bases at J; junction bases unmatched: 14. This CDR3 is built from 17 residues. CDR3 protein: CASSYTTRDRRYNEQFF. In DNA form, the CDR3 reads TGTGCCAGCAGCTATACCACGAGGGACAGACGTTACAATGAGCAGTTCTTC. Filled out from reference TRBV14 and TRBJ2-1, the complete variable domain reads EAGVTQFPSHSVIEKGQTVTLRCDPISGHDNLYWYRRVMGKEIKFLLHFVKESKQDESGMPNNRFLAERTGGTYSTLKVQPAELEDSGVYFCASSYTTRDRRYNEQFFGPGTRLTVL.

The chain employs TRBV7-8 and TRBJ1-2; unclear D gene. The V end was cut by 5 bases, the J end by 6 bases, with 16 bases between. The CDR3 has 14 residues. Germline lookup yields CDR1 SGHVS and CDR2 FQNEAQ. CDR3 loop: CASSLHEGMDGYTF. CDR3 DNA: TGTGCCAGCAGCCTCCATGAGGGAATGGATGGCTACACCTTC.

The chain recombines TRBV20-1 with TRBJ1-1, with TRBD1 as a possible D gene (5 bases). CDR3 length equals 13 residues. Per germline, CDR1 DFQATT and CDR2 SNEGSKA (reference sequence). Trimming left V 1 base short and J 4 bases short, with 10 bases between. The CDR3 DNA sequence: TGCAGTGCTAGAGGGGCCGGGGGCACTGAAGCTTTCTTT. Protein product: CSARGAGGTEAFF.

This clonotype was picked up a small number of times. This chain uses TRBV6-1 with TRBJ2-5; D is perhaps TRBD2 (5 bases). V lost 6 bases and J lost 3, with 11 bases in between. Germline V gene lookup returns CDR1 MNHNS and CDR2 SASEGT. The CDR3 spans 13 residues. CDR3 loop: CASRKGAKETQYF. The CDR3 nucleotides read TGTGCCAGCAGGAAGGGAGCCAAAGAGACCCAGTACTTC.

The CDR3 protein is CSAIVMDAFSNGYTF. The CDR3 coding sequence is TGCAGTGCTATTGTGATGGACGCCTTCAGCAATGGCTACACCTTC. The chain joins TRBV20-1 to TRBJ1-2; no clear D. The CDR3 extends over 15 amino acids. The V end was cut by 4 bases, the J end by 6 bases, with 21 bases between. The germline CDR1 and CDR2 sequences are DFQATT and SNEGSKA (reference sequence).

The chain combines TRBV7-3 with TRBJ2-1; weak D call: TRBD2 (6 bases). Trimming shortened V by 2 bases and J by 9 bases, and 17 bases separated the two germline ends. The CDR3 has 15 amino acids. Germline lookup yields CDR1 SGHTA and CDR2 FQGTGA. The CDR3 bases are TGTGCCAGCAGCTTATTGGGCTTGACTAGGCGTGAGCAGTTCTTC. Its protein is CASSLLGLTRREQFF.

The rearrangement joins TRBV6-6 to TRBJ1-1, with a possible D match to TRBD1 (5 bases). The germline CDR1 and CDR2 sequences are MNHNY and SVGAGI (reference sequence). The CDR3 is 14 amino acids. Trimming stripped 8 bases from V and 2 bases from J, with 15 bases between. The CDR3 coding sequence is TGTGCCAGCCTTATGAGGGGAGCAAACACTGAAGCTTTCTTT. Amino acid sequence: CASLMRGANTEAFF.

Note on this clonotype: A much more abundant neighbour one base away suggests this may be a read error. The CDR3: CASSFGTATSTDTQYF. CDR3 DNA: TGTGCCAGCAGCTTCGGGACGGCGACTAGCACAGATACGCAGTATTTT. This chain connects TRBV6-2 or TRBV6-3 to TRBJ2-3; D tentatively reads TRBD1 or TRBD2 (5 bases each). Germline V CDR1 and CDR2: MNHEY, SVGEGT. V lost 6 bases and J lost 0, with 16 bases in between. The CDR3 runs 16 residues.

The V call is TRBV10-3, the J call TRBJ2-1; maybe TRBD2 (6 bases). V dropped 4 bases and J dropped 0 bases, with 13 bases sitting between them. Germline assignment: CDR1 ENHRY and CDR2 SYGVKD. The CDR3 totals 16 residues. The CDR3 nucleotides are TGTGCCATCAGTGGAGCCGGGAGAGGCTCCTACAATGAGCAGTTCTTC. Translation: CAISGAGRGSYNEQFF.

This sequence joins TRBV5-1 and TRBJ1-2; 10 bases are a match to TRBD1. V gave up 4 bases and J gave up 7 bases; unmatched junction bases: 7. Germline V gives CDR1 SGHRS, CDR2 YFSETQ. The CDR3 spans 14 residues. In nucleotides, the CDR3 is TGCGCCAGCAGCCCCGGACAGGGGGTAATTGGCTACACCTTC. This gives the protein CASSPGQGVIGYTF.

In its sample, this clonotype was seen a few times. The rearrangement links TRBV12-3 or TRBV12-4 to TRBJ1-4, with D unclear. The CDR3 runs 14 residues. Trimming stripped 6 bases from V and 8 bases from J, with 16 bases between. The CDR3 sequence: CASSKGPRGEKLFF. The CDR3 coding sequence is TGTGCCAGCAGCAAAGGGCCTCGGGGAGAAAAACTGTTTTTT.

This rearrangement joins TRBV20-1 to TRBJ2-5; 10 positions agree with TRBD2. J gave up 5 bases and V 1 base, and 7 bases lay outside the gene matches. The CDR3 has 15 amino acids. CDR1 and CDR2 from the germline V gene are DFQATT and SNEGSKA (reference sequence). CDR3 in DNA: TGCAGTGCTAGAGGGGCTAGCGGGAGTGAGGAGACCCAGTACTTC. Translation: CSARGASGSEETQYF.

This clonotype was detected only a few times. The chain couples TRBV24-1 to TRBJ2-1; D ambiguous. Trimming took off 1 base at V and 5 bases at J, with 14 bases between the two ends. The germline V gene encodes CDR1 KGHDR and CDR2 SFDVKD. CDR3 size: 16 residues. CDR3 loop: CATSDLSGKENNEQFF. For the CDR3, the DNA is TGTGCCACCAGTGATTTATCTGGCAAGGAAAACAATGAGCAGTTCTTC.

This clonotype was seen a few times. The CDR3 spells CASSGKRTTNEQFF. CDR3 bases: TGCGCCAGCAGCGGAAAGAGGACGACGAATGAGCAGTTCTTC. The V gene is TRBV4-1, the J gene TRBJ2-1, with no clear D. V lost 5 bases to trimming and J lost 7 bases, with 15 bases between them. CDR1 MGHRA and CDR2 YSYEKL come from the germline V gene. The length of the CDR3 is 14 residues.

This chain connects TRBV7-2 to TRBJ2-2; weak D call: TRBD2 (5 bases). The CDR3 is 16 residues long. Germline V lookup: CDR1 SGHTA, CDR2 FQGNSA. Trimming left V 2 bases short and J 4 bases short, with 14 bases between. The CDR3 DNA reads as TGTGCCAGCAGCTTAATCCCCCGGGGTGCCACCGGGGAGCTGTTTTTT. Residues: CASSLIPRGATGELFF.

This clonotype was found a few times. This sequence joins TRBV20-1 and TRBJ2-2; D gene uncertain. The CDR3 spans 13 residues. Trimming left V 6 bases short and J 2 bases short, with 10 bases between. Germline lookup yields CDR1 DFQATT and CDR2 SNEGSKA (reference sequence). Here the CDR3 reads CSAPKINTGELFF. CDR3 in DNA: TGCAGTGCCCCGAAAATAAACACCGGGGAGCTGTTTTTT.

The gene calls are TRBV27 and TRBJ1-2, with unresolved D. V lost 3 bases, J lost 8 bases, and 16 bases lay in between. CDR3 length equals 14 residues. Per the germline V gene, CDR1 is MNHEY and CDR2 is SMNVEV (reference sequence). The CDR3 protein is CASSFGGSKPGYTF. The DNA of the CDR3 is TGTGCCAGCAGTTTCGGAGGGTCTAAACCCGGCTACACCTTC.

To note about this clonotype: An end of the junction does not agree with germline; a read error may underlie this. V and J are TRBV7-9 and TRBJ2-1; 8 nucleotides align to TRBD2. CDR1 is SEHNR, CDR2 FQNEAQ, per germline (reference sequence). This CDR3 contains 16 residues. As DNA, the CDR3 is TGTGCCGGCAGCCTAGGGCGGCTAGCGGGCTACAATGAGCAGTTCTTC. Protein: CAGSLGRLAGYNEQFF. Combining the CDR3 with reference TRBV7-9 and TRBJ2-1 gives the whole variable domain DTGVSQNPRHKITKRGQNVTFRCDPISEHNRLYWYRQTLGQGPEFLTYFQNEAQLEKSRLLSDRFSAERPKGSFSTLEIQRTEQGDSAMYLCAGSLGRLAGYNEQFFGPGTRLTVL.

CDR3 bases: TGTGCCACCAGCAGAGGGGGGGACCAAGAGACCCAGTACTTC. Encoded protein: CATSRGGDQETQYF. The rearrangement uses TRBV15 and TRBJ2-5; possibly TRBD2 for D (6 bases). The germline V and J ends were trimmed by 1 base and 0 bases, with 6 bases remaining between them. Germline CDR1 LNHNV, CDR2 YYDKDF (reference sequence). The CDR3 is 14 residues long.

J is TRBJ2-1 and V is TRBV12-3 or TRBV12-4, with 9 bases fitting TRBD2. V lost 7 bases and J lost 0; bases outside the gene matches: 4. This CDR3 is built from 15 residues. CDR3 sequence: CASTRSGGSYNEQFF. CDR3 DNA sequence: TGTGCCAGCACCCGTAGCGGGGGCTCCTACAATGAGCAGTTCTTC.

The V and J genes are TRBV5-1 and TRBJ2-1, with 10 bases identical to TRBD1. V was clipped by 2 bases and J by 2 bases; unmatched bases: 4. This CDR3 is 16 amino acids long. Germline V CDR1 and CDR2: SGHRS, YFSETQ. The CDR3 DNA is TGCGCCAGCAGCTTCGATGGACAGGGGGCCTACAATGAGCAGTTCTTC. Translation: CASSFDGQGAYNEQFF.

This clonotype was found a few times. This chain uses TRBV11-2 with TRBJ2-3; 12 bases align to TRBD2. CDR1 is SGHAT and CDR2 is FQNNGV in the germline V gene. CDR3 length equals 18 residues. The J segment lost 0 bases and the V segment lost 5 bases, leaving 9 bases of the junction unmatched. CDR3 amino acids: CASSPGTSGPTSTDTQYF. CDR3 DNA: TGTGCCAGCAGCCCGGGGACTAGCGGGCCCACTAGCACAGATACGCAGTATTTT. Full variable domain (missing parts from reference TRBV11-2 and TRBJ2-3): EAGVAQSPRYKIIEKRQSVAFWCNPISGHATLYWYQQILGQGPKLLIQFQNNGVVDDSQLPKDRFSAERLKGVDSTLKIQPAKLEDSAVYLCASSPGTSGPTSTDTQYFGPGTRLTVL.

This clonotype was detected only a few times. The gene calls are TRBV5-6 and TRBJ2-2, with 11 nucleotides matching TRBD2. Germline V gene sequence: CDR1 SGHDT, CDR2 YYEEEE. The trim removed 0 bases at V and 4 bases at J, leaving 2 bases unmatched. The CDR3 runs 16 residues. The CDR3 nucleotides are TGTGCCAGCAGCTTGGGCCTAGCGGGAGGCACCGGGGAGCTGTTTTTT. This gives the protein CASSLGLAGGTGELFF.

This clonotype was recorded a few times. This chain connects TRBV4-3 to TRBJ2-2; 7 nucleotides agree with TRBD2. V trimming: 0 bases; J trimming: 2 bases; junction bases outside the gene matches: 15. CDR3 length: 20 residues. CDR1 and CDR2 from the germline V gene are LGHNA and YSLEER. CDR3 nucleotide sequence: TGCGCCAGCAGCCAAGATGTAGCGGGTCTCAGATCCTTCAACACCGGGGAGCTGTTTTTT. Protein: CASSQDVAGLRSFNTGELFF.

The chain combines TRBV7-8 with TRBJ1-3; a possible D gene is TRBD1 (5 bases). The germline gives CDR1 SGHVS, CDR2 FQNEAQ. The length of the CDR3 is 14 residues. V was clipped by 6 bases and J by 8 bases, with 17 bases between them. CDR3: CASRPGRTGDTIYF. The CDR3 nucleotides are TGTGCCAGCAGACCGGGACGGACGGGGGACACCATATATTTT.

In its sample, this clonotype was seen a few times. This chain joins TRBV5-1 and TRBJ2-5, with TRBD2 matching over 7 bases. This CDR3 contains 12 residues. With V trimmed by 6 bases and J by 5 bases, 4 bases remained unmatched. Per the germline V gene, CDR1 is SGHRS and CDR2 is YFSETQ. This CDR3 is CASKAGEETQYF. The CDR3 nucleotides are TGCGCCAGCAAGGCGGGAGAGGAGACCCAGTACTTC.

The rearrangement joins TRBV6-5 to TRBJ1-1; tentative D call: TRBD1 (6 bases). V was shortened by 6 bases and J by 0 bases, with 11 bases between the two germline ends. The CDR3 spans 14 residues. Germline CDR1 MNHEY, CDR2 SVGAGI. The CDR3 region is CASRPDSLNTEAFF. The DNA of the CDR3 is TGTGCCAGCAGGCCGGACAGCTTGAACACTGAAGCTTTCTTT.